The clone carrying this T cell receptor beta chain was seen ten or more times. As yet, its antigen is unknown. The data belong to a study of T cells in Graves' hyperthyroidism and ophthalmopathy. Study outcomes and limitations: Ophthalmopathy was predicted by the model a median of roughly 6.7 months ahead of onset.

Amplified regions were TCR beta CDR3 sequences from RNA transcripts. First-round RT-PCR with HTBI primers amplified the TCR CDR3 region. TCRdb called the multiplex PCR reads again in MiXCR, with one record for every CDR3 protein. Counted here are 500,000 to 600,000 distinct CDR3 sequences, just under 20% occurring once; the ten biggest clones make up approximately 48%. The sequence derives from a man in his forties with Graves' ophthalmopathy. Sequenced: blood.

Here the CDR3 DNA reads TGTGCCAGCAGCTTGGGAGGGATAAGCTCCTACGAGCAGTACTTC. As protein: CASSLGGISSYEQYF. The chain joins TRBV7-2 to TRBJ2-7; 7 nucleotides agree with TRBD2. The trim removed 3 bases at V and 0 bases at J, leaving 5 bases unmatched. CDR1 is SGHTA and CDR2 is FQGNSA in the germline V gene. This CDR3 contains 15 residues.